This note documents a single T cell receptor (beta chain) sequence. A read error is the likely source, as a far larger clone sits one nucleotide away. This specimen comes from a study of shared clonotypes between healthy human individuals. The wider study: Donors consisted of two women and a few men between 18 and 49.

Germline V gene lookup returns CDR1 MGHDK and CDR2 SYGVNS. The ends were cut back, 4 bases at V and 1 base at J, with 13 bases in the middle. This CDR3 spans 15 amino acids. Each sample came from a Caucasian adult donor living in Nashville, Tennessee. Here immunoSEQ multiplex PCR was the method, and the copy in TCRdb shows in-frame clones only, minus some. Of approximately 500,000 clones detected, 65% to 85% appear once; the ten largest clones hold approximately 11%. Sequenced: PBMCs. This sequence was found in a woman between 40 and 50 years old in good health. Some clones in this sample may be carry-over from other donors' samples. The J gene is TRBJ1-1, the V gene TRBV25-1; tentative D call: TRBD1 (5 bases). The CDR3 DNA reads as TGTGCCAGCAGTGTACGCGGTGGACAGAACACTGAAGCTTTCTTT. This encodes CASSVRGGQNTEAFF. Based on the CDR3 plus reference TRBV25-1 and TRBJ1-1, the full variable domain is EADIYQTPRYLVIGTGKKITLECSQTMGHDKMYWYQQDPGMELHLIHYSYGVNSTEKGDLSSESTVSRIRTEHFPLTLESARPSHTSQYLCASSVRGGQNTEAFFGQGTRLTVV.